The present T cell receptor beta chain was sequenced within a study of blood T cell repertoires in COVID-19 (dated by TCRdb to the early 2020s). Concerning the study at large: Collaborator samples came from the United States, Italy and Spain and covered acute and convalescent phases of COVID-19. The prospective study material was composed of cDNA or gDNA derived from T cells, B-cell-depleted T cells, or PBMCs. The dataset comprised deeply sampled blood TCRbeta repertoires from subjects exposed to, actively infected with, or recovered from COVID-19. The repertoires were released in a freely available public database intended as a resource for research on the immune response to SARS-CoV-2. Samples were obtained from the ongoing ImmuneRACE study (first 160 participants) and from about 1,300 subjects provided by 6 global collaborators. A de-identified subject ID, COVID-19 status, age in years and sex were almost always included in the sample metadata. HLA class I and class II types, where available, came from metadata supplied by the sample provider rather than from assay-based typing.

General study outcomes and caveats: Clinical and demographic metadata were provided uncurated, with the amount varying by source and participant.

A note on this clone: There is no known antigen for this receptor. There are no base qualities to consult, and no much larger clone falls within one base.

Collaborating institutions collected whole blood in K2EDTA tubes following their own protocols. For TCRbeta analysis, collaborators shipped samples as frozen whole blood, isolated PBMCs, or DNA extracted from either of those sample types. The CDR3, cysteine through phenylalanine, is 15 amino acids long. The sequence is cut down to CDR3 DNA, 45 bases in frame from base 1. The germline V gene sets CDR1 to SGHTA and CDR2 to FQGNSA. V is reduced by 1 base and J by 2 bases, leaving a spacing of 9 bases between them. TCRbeta CDR3 regions were amplified from genomic DNA using the immunoSEQ Assay, a bias-controlled multiplex PCR. Turning to the authors' computational methods: The number of nucleated cells in each sample was estimated from the amplification of reference gene primers within the assay. To quantify the absolute abundance of each unique TCRbeta CDR3 rearrangement, sequence reads were collapsed and filtered. Productive Simpson clonality was computed per sample as the square root of Simpson's diversity index over productive rearrangements. TCRdb retrieved this table from immuneACCESS and kept in-frame rearrangements only. Not all clones are present; in checked studies, unresolved V genes account for under half, and no reason is known for the remainder. V and J calls and clone size are as listed in that table; D and trimming were resolved from the DNA. The sample records over 100,000 clones, more than 80% of which are singletons. The top ten clonotypes cover around 1.1% of the sample.

The sample was peripheral blood. The clonotype comes from a human donor in a cohort sampled during active COVID-19. Recombination linked TRBV7-2 to TRBJ1-5, with the identity of the D gene unclear. The DNA is as follows: TGTGCCAGCAGCTTAGATGGGAGTGGCAATCAGCCCCAGCATTTT. Translated, it gives CASSLDGSGNQPQHF.